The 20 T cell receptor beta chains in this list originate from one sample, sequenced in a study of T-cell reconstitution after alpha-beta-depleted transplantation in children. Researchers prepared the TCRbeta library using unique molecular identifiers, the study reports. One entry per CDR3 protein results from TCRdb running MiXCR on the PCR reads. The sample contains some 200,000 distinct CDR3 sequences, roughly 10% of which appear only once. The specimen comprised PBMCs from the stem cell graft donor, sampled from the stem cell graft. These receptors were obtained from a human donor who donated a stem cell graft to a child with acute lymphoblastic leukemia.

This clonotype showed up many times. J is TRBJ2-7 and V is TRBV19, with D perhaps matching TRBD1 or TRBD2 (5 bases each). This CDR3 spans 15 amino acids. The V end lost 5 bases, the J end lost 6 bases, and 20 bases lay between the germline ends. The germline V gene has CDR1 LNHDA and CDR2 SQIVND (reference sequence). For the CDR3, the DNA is TGTGCCAGTAGTCCGGAACCGGGACCCTGGGTCGAGCAGTACTTC. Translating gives CASSPEPGPWVEQYF.

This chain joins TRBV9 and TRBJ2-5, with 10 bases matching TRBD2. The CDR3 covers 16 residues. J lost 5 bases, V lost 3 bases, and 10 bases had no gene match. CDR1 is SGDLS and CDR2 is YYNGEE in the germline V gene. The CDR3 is CASSAEAGGPRETQYF. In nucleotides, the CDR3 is TGTGCCAGCAGCGCGGAAGCGGGGGGGCCGAGGGAGACCCAGTACTTC.

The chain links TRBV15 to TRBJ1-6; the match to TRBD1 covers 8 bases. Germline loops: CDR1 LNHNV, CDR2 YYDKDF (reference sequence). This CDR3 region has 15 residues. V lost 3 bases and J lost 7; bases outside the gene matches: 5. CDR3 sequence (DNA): TGTGCCACCAGCAGCCGGGACAGGAAAAATTCACCCCTCCACTTT. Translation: CATSSRDRKNSPLHF.

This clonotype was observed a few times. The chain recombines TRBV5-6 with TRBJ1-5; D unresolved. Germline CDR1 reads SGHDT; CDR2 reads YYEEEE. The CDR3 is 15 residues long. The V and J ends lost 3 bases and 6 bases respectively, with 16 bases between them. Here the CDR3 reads CASSSRKGLSQPQHF. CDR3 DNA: TGTGCCAGCAGCTCGCGGAAAGGGCTGAGTCAGCCCCAGCATTTT.

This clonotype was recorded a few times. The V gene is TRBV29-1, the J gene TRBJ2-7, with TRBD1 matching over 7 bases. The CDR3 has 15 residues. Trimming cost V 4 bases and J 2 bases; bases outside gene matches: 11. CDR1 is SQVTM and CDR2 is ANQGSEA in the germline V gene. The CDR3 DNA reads TGCAGCGTTGTTGACAGGGATCGCCGAGCCTACGAGCAGTACTTC. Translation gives CSVVDRDRRAYEQYF.

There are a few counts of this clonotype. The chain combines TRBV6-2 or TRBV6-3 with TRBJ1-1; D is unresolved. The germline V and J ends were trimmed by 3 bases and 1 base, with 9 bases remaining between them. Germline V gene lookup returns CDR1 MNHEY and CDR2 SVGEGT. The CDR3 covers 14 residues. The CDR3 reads CASSYFERNTEAFF. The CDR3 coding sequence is TGTGCCAGCAGTTATTTTGAAAGGAACACTGAAGCTTTCTTT.

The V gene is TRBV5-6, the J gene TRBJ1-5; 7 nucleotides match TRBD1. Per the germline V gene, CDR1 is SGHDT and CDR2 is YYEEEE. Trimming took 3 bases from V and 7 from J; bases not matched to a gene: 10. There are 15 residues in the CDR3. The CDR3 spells CASSSQGVGPQPQHF. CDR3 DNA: TGTGCCAGCAGCTCTCAGGGGGTAGGGCCCCAGCCCCAGCATTTT.

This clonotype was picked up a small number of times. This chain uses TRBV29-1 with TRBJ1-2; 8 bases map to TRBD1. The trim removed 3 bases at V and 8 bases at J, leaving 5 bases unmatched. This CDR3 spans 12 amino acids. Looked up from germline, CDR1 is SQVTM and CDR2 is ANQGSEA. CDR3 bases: TGCAGCGTTGAGGCGGACAGGGTAGGCTACACCTTC. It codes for CSVEADRVGYTF.

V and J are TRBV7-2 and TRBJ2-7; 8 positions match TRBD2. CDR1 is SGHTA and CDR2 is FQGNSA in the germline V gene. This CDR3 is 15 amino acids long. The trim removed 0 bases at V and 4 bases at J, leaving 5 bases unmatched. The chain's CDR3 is CASSLASSGGYEQYF. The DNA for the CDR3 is TGTGCCAGCAGCTTAGCCAGCAGCGGGGGTTACGAGCAGTACTTC.

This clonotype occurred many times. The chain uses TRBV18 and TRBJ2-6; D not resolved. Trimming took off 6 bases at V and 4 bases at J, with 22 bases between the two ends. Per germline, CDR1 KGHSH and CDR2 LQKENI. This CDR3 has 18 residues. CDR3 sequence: CASSYTMGPTVGANVLTF. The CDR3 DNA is TGTGCCAGCTCGTACACCATGGGCCCCACTGTAGGGGCCAACGTCCTGACTTTC.

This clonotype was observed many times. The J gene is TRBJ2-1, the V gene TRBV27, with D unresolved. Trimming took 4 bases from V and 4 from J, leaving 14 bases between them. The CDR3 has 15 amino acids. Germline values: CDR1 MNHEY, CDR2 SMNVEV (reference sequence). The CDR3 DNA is TGTGCCAGCAGTTCCCGCCTTTTTAAGTACAATGAGCAGTTCTTC. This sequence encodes CASSSRLFKYNEQFF.

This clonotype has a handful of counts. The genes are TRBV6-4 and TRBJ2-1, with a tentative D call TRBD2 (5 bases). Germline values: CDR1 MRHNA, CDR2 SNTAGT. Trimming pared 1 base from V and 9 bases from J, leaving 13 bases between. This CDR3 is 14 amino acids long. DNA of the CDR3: TGTGCCAGCAGTGACTGGAGGATGGGCACTGAGCAGTTCTTC. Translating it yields CASSDWRMGTEQFF.

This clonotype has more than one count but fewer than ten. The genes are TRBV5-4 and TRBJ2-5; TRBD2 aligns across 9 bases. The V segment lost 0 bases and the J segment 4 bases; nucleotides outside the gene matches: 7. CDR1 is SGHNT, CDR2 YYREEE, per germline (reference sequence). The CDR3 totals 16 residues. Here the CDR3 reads CASSLGASGAGETQYF. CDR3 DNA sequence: TGTGCCAGCAGCTTGGGAGCTAGCGGGGCGGGAGAGACCCAGTACTTC.

The CDR3 DNA reads as TGCGCCAGCAGCCAGGAGACTACAAGGGATACCAGCACAGATACGCAGTATTTT. It encodes CASSQETTRDTSTDTQYF. This chain connects TRBV4-1 to TRBJ2-3; D perhaps matches TRBD2 (5 bases). V was trimmed by 3 bases and J by 0 bases, leaving 19 bases between them. CDR1 and CDR2 from the germline V gene are MGHRA and YSYEKL. The CDR3 runs 18 residues.

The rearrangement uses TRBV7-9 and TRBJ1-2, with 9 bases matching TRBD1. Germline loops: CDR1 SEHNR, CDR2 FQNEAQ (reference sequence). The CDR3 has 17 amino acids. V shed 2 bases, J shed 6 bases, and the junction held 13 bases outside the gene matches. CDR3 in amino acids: CASSLPLGRTGEDGYTF. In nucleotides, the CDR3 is TGTGCCAGCAGCTTACCTCTTGGACGGACAGGGGAGGATGGCTACACCTTC.

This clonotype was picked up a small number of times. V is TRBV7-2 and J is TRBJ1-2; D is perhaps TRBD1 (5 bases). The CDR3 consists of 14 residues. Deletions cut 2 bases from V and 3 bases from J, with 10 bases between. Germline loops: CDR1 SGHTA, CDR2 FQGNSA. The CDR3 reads CASSLKWGDYGYTF. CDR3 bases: TGTGCCAGCAGCTTAAAATGGGGGGACTATGGCTACACCTTC.

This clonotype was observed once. CDR3 in amino acids: CATRALPSRETQYF. The DNA for the CDR3 is TGTGCCACCAGAGCACTACCGTCTCGAGAGACCCAGTACTTC. The gene calls are TRBV19 and TRBJ2-5; unclear D gene. This CDR3 spans 14 amino acids. Trimming removed 10 bases at V and 4 bases at J, with 19 bases between. CDR1 and CDR2 (germline): LNHDA, SQIVND (reference sequence).

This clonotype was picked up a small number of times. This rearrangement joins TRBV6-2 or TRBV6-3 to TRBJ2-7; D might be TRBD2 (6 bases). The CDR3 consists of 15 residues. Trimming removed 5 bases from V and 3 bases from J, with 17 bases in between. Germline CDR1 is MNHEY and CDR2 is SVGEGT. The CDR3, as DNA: TGTGCCAGCAGTCCCCGGGACTCTTTACGCTACGAGCAGTACTTC. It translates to CASSPRDSLRYEQYF.

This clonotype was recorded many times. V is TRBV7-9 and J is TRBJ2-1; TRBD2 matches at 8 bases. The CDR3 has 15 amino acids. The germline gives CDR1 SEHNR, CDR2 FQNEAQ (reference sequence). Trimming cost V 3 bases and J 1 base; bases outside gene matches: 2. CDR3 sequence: CASSFGGVSYNEQFF. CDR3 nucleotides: TGTGCCAGCAGCTTCGGGGGGGTATCCTACAATGAGCAGTTCTTC. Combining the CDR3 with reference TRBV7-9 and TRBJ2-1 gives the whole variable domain DTGVSQNPRHKITKRGQNVTFRCDPISEHNRLYWYRQTLGQGPEFLTYFQNEAQLEKSRLLSDRFSAERPKGSFSTLEIQRTEQGDSAMYLCASSFGGVSYNEQFFGPGTRLTVL.

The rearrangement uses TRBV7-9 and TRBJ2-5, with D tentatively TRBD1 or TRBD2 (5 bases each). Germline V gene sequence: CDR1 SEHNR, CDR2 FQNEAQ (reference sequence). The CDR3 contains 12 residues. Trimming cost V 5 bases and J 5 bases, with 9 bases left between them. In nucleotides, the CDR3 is TGTGCCAGCAGCCGGGGCGGTGAGACCCAGTACTTC. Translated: CASSRGGETQYF.